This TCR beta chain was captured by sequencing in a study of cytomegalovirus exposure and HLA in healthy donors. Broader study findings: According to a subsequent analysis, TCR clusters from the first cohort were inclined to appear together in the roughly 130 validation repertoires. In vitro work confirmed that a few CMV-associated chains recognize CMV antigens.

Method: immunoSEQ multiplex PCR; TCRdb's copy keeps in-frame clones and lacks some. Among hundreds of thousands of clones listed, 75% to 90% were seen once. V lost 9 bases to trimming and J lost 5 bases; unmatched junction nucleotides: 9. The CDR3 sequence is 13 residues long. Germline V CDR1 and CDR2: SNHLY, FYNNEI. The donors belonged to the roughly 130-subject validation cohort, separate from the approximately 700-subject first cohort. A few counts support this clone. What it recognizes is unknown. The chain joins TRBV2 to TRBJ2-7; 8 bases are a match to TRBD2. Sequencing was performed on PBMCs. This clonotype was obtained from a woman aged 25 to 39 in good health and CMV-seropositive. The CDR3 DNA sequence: TGTGCCAGGGCCTTGCGGGGGGCGAACGAGCAGTACTTC. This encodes CARALRGANEQYF. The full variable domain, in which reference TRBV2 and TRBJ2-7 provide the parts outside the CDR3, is EPEVTQTPSHQVTQMGQEVILRCVPISNHLYFYWYRQILGQKVEFLVSFYNNEISEKSEIFDDQFSVERPDGSNFTLKIRSTKLEDSAMYFCARALRGANEQYFGPGTRLTVT.